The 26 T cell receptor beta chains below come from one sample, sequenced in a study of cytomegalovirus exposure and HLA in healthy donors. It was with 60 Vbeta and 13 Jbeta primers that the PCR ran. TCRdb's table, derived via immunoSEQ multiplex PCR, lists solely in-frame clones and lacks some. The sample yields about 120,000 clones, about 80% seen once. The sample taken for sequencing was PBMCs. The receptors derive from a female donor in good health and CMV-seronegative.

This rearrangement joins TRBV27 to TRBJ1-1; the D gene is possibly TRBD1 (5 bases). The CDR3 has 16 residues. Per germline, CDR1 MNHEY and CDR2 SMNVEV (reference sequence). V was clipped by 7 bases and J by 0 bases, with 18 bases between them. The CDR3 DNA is TGTGCCAGCACCCGGTGGGGGGAGGGGATGAACACTGAAGCTTTCTTT. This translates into CASTRWGEGMNTEAFF.

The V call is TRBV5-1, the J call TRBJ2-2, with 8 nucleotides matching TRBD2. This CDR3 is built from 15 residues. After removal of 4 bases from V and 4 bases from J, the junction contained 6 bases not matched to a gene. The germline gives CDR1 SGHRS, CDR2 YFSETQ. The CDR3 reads CASSRAGAGTGELFF. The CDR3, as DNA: TGCGCCAGCAGCAGAGCGGGGGCAGGCACCGGGGAGCTGTTTTTT.

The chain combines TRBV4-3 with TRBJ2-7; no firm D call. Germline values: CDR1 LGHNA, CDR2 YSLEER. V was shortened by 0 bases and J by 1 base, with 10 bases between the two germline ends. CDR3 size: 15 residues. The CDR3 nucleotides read TGCGCCAGCAGCCAAGATGCACAGCCGTCCTACGAGCAGTACTTC. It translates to CASSQDAQPSYEQYF.

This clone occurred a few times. The CDR3 region is CASSRGQFLNTEAFF. CDR3 coding DNA: TGCGCCAGCAGCCGCGGACAGTTTTTGAACACTGAAGCTTTCTTT. This chain uses TRBV4-1 with TRBJ1-1; TRBD1 might be the D (6 bases). V lost 4 bases, J lost 0 bases, and 12 bases lay in between. The CDR3 has 15 amino acids. Looked up from germline, CDR1 is MGHRA and CDR2 is YSYEKL.

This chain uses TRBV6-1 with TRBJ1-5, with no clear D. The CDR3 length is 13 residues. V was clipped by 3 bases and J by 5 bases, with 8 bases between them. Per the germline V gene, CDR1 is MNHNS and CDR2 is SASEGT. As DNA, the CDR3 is TGTGCCAGCAGTGAGAATCAGGATCAGCCCCAGCATTTT. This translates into CASSENQDQPQHF.

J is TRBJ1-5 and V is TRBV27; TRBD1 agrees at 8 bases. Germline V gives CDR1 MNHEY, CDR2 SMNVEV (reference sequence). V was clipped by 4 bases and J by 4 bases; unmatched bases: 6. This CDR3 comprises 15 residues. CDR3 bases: TGTGCCAGCAGTTCCCGGACAGGGCTTAATCAGCCCCAGCATTTT. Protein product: CASSSRTGLNQPQHF.

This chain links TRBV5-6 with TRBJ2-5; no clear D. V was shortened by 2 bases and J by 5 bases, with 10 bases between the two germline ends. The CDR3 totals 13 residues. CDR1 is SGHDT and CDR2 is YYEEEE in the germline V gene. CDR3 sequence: CASSFSPGETQYF. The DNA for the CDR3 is TGTGCCAGCAGCTTTTCCCCCGGGGAGACCCAGTACTTC.

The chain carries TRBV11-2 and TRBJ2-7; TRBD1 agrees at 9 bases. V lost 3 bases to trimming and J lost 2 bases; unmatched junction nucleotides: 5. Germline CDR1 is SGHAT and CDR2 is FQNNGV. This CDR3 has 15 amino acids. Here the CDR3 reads CASSFGQGPAYEQYF. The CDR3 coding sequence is TGTGCCAGCAGCTTCGGACAGGGGCCCGCCTACGAGCAGTACTTC.

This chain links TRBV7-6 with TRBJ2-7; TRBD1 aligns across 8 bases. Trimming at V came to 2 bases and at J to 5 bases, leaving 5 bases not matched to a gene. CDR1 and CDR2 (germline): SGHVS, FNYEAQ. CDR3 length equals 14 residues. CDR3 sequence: CASSLIGQGNEQYF. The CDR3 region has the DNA TGTGCCAGCAGCTTAATAGGACAGGGAAACGAGCAGTACTTC. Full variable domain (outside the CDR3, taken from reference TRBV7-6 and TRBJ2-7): GAGVSQSPRYKVTKRGQDVALRCDPISGHVSLYWYRQALGQGPEFLTYFNYEAQQDKSGLPNDRFSAERPEGSISTLTIQRTEQRDSAMYRCASSLIGQGNEQYFGPGTRLTVT.

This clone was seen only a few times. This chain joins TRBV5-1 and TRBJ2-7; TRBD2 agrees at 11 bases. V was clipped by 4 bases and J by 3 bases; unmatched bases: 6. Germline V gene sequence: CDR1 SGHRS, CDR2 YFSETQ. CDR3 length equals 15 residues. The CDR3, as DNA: TGCGCCAGCAGCATTAGCGGGGGGGCTGTCTACGAGCAGTACTTC. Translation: CASSISGGAVYEQYF. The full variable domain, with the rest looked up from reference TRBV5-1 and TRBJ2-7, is KAGVTQTPRYLIKTRGQQVTLSCSPISGHRSVSWYQQTPGQGLQFLFEYFSETQRNKGNFPGRFSGRQFSNSRSEMNVSTLELGDSALYLCASSISGGAVYEQYFGPGTRLTVT.

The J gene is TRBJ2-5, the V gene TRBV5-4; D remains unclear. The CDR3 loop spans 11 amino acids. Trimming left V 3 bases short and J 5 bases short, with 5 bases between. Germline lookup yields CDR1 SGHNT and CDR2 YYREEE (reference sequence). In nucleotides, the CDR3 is TGTGCCAGCAGCTCCCGGGAGACCCAGTACTTC. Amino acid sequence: CASSSRETQYF. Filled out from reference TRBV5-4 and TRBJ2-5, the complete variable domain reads ETGVTQSPTHLIKTRGQQVTLRCSSQSGHNTVSWYQQALGQGPQFIFQYYREEENGRGNFPPRFSGLQFPNYSSELNVNALELDDSALYLCASSSRETQYFGPGTRLLVL.

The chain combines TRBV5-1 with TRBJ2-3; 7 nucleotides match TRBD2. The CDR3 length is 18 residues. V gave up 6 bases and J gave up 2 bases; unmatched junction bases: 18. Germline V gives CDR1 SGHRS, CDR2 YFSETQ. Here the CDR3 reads CASTTTLPASGYTDTQYF. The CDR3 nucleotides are TGCGCCAGCACTACGACCCTCCCCGCTAGCGGATACACAGATACGCAGTATTTT.

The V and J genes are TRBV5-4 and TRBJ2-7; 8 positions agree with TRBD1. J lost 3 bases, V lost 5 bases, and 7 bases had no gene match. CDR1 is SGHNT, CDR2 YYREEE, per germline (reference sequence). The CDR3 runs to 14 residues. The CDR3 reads CASRKETGVYEQYF. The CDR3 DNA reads TGTGCCAGCAGAAAAGAGACAGGGGTCTACGAGCAGTACTTC.

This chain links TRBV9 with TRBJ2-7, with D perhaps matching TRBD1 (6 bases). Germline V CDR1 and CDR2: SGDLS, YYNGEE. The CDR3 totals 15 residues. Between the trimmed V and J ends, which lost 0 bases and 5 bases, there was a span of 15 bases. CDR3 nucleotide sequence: TGTGCCAGCAGCGTAGAGGGCAGGGGACCGGACGAGCAGTACTTC. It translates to CASSVEGRGPDEQYF.

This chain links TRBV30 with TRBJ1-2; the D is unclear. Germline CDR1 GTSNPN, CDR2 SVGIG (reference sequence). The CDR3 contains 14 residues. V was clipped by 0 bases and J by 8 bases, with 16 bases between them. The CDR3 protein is CAWSVPPQEPGYTF. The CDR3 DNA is TGTGCCTGGAGTGTACCCCCCCAGGAACCGGGCTACACCTTC.

CDR3 region: CASSIGTGYGYTF. As DNA, the CDR3 is TGTGCCAGTAGTATAGGAACGGGCTATGGCTACACCTTC. This chain connects TRBV19 to TRBJ1-2; no clear D. The CDR3 extends over 13 amino acids. Germline CDR1 is LNHDA and CDR2 is SQIVND (reference sequence). Trimming removed 1 base at V and 4 bases at J, with 7 bases between.

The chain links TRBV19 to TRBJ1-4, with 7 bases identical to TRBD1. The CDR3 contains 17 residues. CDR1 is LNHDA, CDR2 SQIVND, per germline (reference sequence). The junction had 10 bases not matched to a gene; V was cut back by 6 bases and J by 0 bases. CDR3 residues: CASREGTVITTNEKLFF. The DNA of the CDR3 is TGTGCCAGTAGAGAGGGGACAGTAATCACAACTAATGAAAAACTGTTTTTT. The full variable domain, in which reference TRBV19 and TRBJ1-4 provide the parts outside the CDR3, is DGGITQSPKYLFRKEGQNVTLSCEQNLNHDAMYWYRQDPGQGLRLIYYSQIVNDFQKGDIAEGYSVSREKKESFPLTVTSAQKNPTAFYLCASREGTVITTNEKLFFGSGTQLSVL.

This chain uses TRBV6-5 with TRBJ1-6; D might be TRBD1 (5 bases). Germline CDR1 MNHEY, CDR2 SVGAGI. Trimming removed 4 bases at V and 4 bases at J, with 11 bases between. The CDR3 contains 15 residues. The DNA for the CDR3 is TGTGCCAGCAGTTTTGCGTCAGGGTATAATTCACCCCTCCACTTT. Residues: CASSFASGYNSPLHF.

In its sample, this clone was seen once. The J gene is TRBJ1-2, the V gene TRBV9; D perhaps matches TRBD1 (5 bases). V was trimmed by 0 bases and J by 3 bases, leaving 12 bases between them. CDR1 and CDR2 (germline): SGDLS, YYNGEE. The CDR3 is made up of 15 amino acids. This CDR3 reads CASSVGGRADYGYTF. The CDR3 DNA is TGTGCCAGCAGCGTAGGGGGCAGGGCTGACTATGGCTACACCTTC. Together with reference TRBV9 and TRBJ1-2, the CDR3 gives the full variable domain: DSGVTQTPKHLITATGQRVTLRCSPRSGDLSVYWYQQSLDQGLQFLIQYYNGEERAKGNILERFSAQQFPDLHSELNLSSLELGDSALYFCASSVGGRADYGYTFGSGTRLTVV.

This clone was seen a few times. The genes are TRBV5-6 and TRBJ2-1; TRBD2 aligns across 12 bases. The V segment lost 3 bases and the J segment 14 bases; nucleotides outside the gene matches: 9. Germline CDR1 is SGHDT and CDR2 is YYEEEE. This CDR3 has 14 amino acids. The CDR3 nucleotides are TGTGCCAGCAGCTCGGCCACTAGCGGGGGGCCCGAGTTCTTC. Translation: CASSSATSGGPEFF.

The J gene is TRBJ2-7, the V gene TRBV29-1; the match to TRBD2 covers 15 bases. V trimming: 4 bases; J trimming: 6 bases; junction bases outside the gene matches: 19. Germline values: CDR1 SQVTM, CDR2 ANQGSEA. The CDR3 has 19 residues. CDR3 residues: CSVATITGTSGGFRGEQYF. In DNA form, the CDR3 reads TGCAGCGTTGCCACGATTACCGGGACTAGCGGGGGGTTCCGCGGCGAGCAGTACTTC.

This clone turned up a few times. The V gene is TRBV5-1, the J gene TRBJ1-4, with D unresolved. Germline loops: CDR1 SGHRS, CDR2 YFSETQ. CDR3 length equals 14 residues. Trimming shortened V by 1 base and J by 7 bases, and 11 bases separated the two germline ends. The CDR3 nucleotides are TGCGCCAGCAGCTTGAGTCGACTGTCTGAAAAACTGTTTTTT. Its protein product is CASSLSRLSEKLFF. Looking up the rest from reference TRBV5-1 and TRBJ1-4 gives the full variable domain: KAGVTQTPRYLIKTRGQQVTLSCSPISGHRSVSWYQQTPGQGLQFLFEYFSETQRNKGNFPGRFSGRQFSNSRSEMNVSTLELGDSALYLCASSLSRLSEKLFFGSGTQLSVL.

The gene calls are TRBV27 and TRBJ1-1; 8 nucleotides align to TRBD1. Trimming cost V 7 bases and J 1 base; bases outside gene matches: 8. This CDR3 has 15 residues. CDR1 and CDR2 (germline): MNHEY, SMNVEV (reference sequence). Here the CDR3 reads CASKQRDRSNTEAFF. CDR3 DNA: TGTGCCAGCAAACAGAGGGACAGGTCGAACACTGAAGCTTTCTTT.

The CDR3 DNA reads TGCAGCGTTTCAAATCCGGGACAGGGGAGGAATGAGCAGTTCTTC. Protein product: CSVSNPGQGRNEQFF. V and J are TRBV29-1 and TRBJ2-1; 10 bases match TRBD1. The germline CDR1 and CDR2 sequences are SQVTM and ANQGSEA. Trimming cost V 5 bases and J 7 bases; bases outside gene matches: 11. The CDR3 runs 15 residues.

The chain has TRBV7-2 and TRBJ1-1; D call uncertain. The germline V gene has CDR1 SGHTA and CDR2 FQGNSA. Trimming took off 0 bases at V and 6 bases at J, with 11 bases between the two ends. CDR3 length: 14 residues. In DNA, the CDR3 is TGTGCCAGCAGCTTAGCTTCCTGGGCGTCTGAAGCTTTCTTT. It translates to CASSLASWASEAFF.

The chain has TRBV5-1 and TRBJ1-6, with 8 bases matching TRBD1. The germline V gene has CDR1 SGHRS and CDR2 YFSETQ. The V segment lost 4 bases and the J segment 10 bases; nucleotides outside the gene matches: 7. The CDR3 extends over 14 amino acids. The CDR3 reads CASSPDRVGSPLHF. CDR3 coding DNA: TGCGCCAGCAGCCCGGACAGGGTAGGGTCACCCCTCCACTTT.